This entry concerns a single T cell receptor (beta chain). Alongside a J-beta primer mix, a sample-barcoded 5' primer served in a second PCR lasting about 7 to 11 cycles. TCRdb used MiXCR to reprocess the 5' RACE reads, holding one entry per CDR3 protein. Of around 800,000 distinct CDR3 sequences in the sample, 20% to 30% were seen once. V lost 0 bases to trimming and J lost 5 bases; unmatched junction nucleotides: 4. Germline V gene sequence: CDR1 SGHTA, CDR2 FQGTGA. The CDR3 runs 16 residues. This specimen comes from a study of blood T cells in healthy people across ages. Ten milliliters of peripheral blood were drawn from each donor into EDTA-treated tubes. The same data also contributed to another study, on T cells of mothers and their children. That work contributes: Every mother supplied over 9 million TCR beta CDR3 reads and every child a few million. With unrelated pairs as the comparison, related mother-child pairs had a slightly higher overlap that was not significant.

This chain joins TRBV7-3 and TRBJ1-4; 9 nucleotides align to TRBD1. This TCR was recovered from a boy under 18 in good health. Sequenced sample: blood. CDR3 bases: TGTGCCAGCAGCTTAACGATGGACAGGGGAAATGAAAAACTGTTTTTT. Residues: CASSLTMDRGNEKLFF.